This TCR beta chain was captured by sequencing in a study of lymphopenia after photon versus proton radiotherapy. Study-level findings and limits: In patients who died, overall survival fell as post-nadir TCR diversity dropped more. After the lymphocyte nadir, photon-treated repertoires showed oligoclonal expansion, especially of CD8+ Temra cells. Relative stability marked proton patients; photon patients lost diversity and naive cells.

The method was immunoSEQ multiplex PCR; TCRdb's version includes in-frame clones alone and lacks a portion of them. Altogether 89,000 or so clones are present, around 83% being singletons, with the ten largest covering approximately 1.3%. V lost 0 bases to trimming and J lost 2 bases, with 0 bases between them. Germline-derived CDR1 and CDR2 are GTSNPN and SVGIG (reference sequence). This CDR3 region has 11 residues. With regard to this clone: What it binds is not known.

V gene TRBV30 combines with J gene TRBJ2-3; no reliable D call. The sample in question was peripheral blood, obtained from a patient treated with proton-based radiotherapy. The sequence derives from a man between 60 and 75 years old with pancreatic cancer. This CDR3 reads CAWSVTDTQYF. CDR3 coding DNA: TGTGCCTGGAGTGTCACAGATACGCAGTATTTT.